This note documents a single TCR beta chain sequence. The antigen remains undetermined. This specimen belongs to a study of post-analysis software for immune sequencing data. About the research overall: The disease courses spanned relapsing-remitting, secondary progressive and progressive-relapsing forms of multiple sclerosis. Study-wide results and caveats: By F measure, strong co-clustering occurred among samples prepared in the same batch. Among multiple sclerosis patients, normalized Chao1 diversity was significantly below that of controls. Five or six TRBV segments, TRBV5-6, TRBV5-1 and TRBV20-1 among them, were found more frequent in patients than controls.

The V and J ends lost 7 bases and 5 bases respectively, with 14 bases between them. The CDR3 totals 13 residues. Prepared TCR beta cDNA libraries contained unique molecular identifiers. Approximately 0.5 million cDNA molecules were recovered from an input of 1 to 10 million T cells. TCRdb used MiXCR to reprocess the PCR reads, holding one entry per CDR3 protein. This sample yields 750,000 to 900,000 distinct CDR3 sequences, of which just over 45% are seen a single time; 4.9% belongs to the top ten. This clonotype was obtained from a girl aged 5 to 17 with multiple sclerosis. This sequence joins TRBV12-3 or TRBV12-4 and TRBJ1-2; the D gene is possibly TRBD1 (5 bases). The material sequenced was blood. CDR3: CASKDSDQYGYTF. CDR3 nucleotides: TGTGCCAGCAAAGACAGTGACCAATATGGCTACACCTTC.